This T cell receptor (beta chain) was sequenced for a study of T cells after yellow fever vaccination. Overall study: Fractions low in cell number were prepared with SMART-Seq v4 Ultra Low Input. General observations from the study: Peaking faster, on day 5 versus 15, the secondary response was nonetheless weaker. Booster samples showed a return of most primary-vaccination clones (almost 97% CD4, about 88% CD8).

Production of TCR cDNA was by 5'RACE template switching, which also added a universal primer site and UMIs. TCRdb passed the 5' RACE reads through MiXCR, listing each CDR3 protein once. This table has 250,000 to 400,000 distinct CDR3 sequences, 3.5% to 5% appearing once. As for this clonotype: Its specificity is unknown.

In germline, CDR1 is SGHTA, CDR2 FQGNSA. The CDR3 runs 14 residues. V was clipped by 1 base and J by 2 bases, with 5 bases between them. The TCR was taken from a man between 18 and 29 years old who received the YFV17D yellow fever vaccine. The chain has TRBV7-2 and TRBJ1-4, with D unresolved. This sample comprised PBMCs, obtained 15 days after the yellow fever booster vaccination. CDR3 sequence reads: CASSLGMTNEKLFF. The CDR3 DNA is TGTGCCAGCAGCTTAGGGATGACTAATGAAAAACTGTTTTTT. The variable domain in full, completed from reference TRBV7-2 and TRBJ1-4, reads GAGVSQSPSNKVTEKGKDVELRCDPISGHTALYWYRQSLGQGLEFLIYFQGNSAPDKSGLPSDRFSAERTGGSVSTLTIQRTQQEDSAVYLCASSLGMTNEKLFFGSGTQLSVL.